This T cell receptor (beta chain) appears in the sequencing data of a study of control samples from healthy donors and cancer patients. Only in-frame clones appear in the TCRdb table, and some are missing; sequencing was by immunoSEQ multiplex PCR. The profile shows 25,000 to 30,000 clones, around 87% of them singletons. Germline V CDR1 and CDR2: MDHEN, SYDVKM. The trim removed 4 bases at V and 1 base at J, leaving 5 bases unmatched. This CDR3 contains 15 residues. V and J are TRBV28 and TRBJ2-3; 7 bases match TRBD1. The sequenced sample was PBMCs. This TCR was sampled from a woman aged 40 to 49 with lung cancer. CDR3 coding DNA: TGTGCCAGCAGTTCCGGGACAGTCGGCACAGATACGCAGTATTTT. Its protein product is CASSSGTVGTDTQYF.